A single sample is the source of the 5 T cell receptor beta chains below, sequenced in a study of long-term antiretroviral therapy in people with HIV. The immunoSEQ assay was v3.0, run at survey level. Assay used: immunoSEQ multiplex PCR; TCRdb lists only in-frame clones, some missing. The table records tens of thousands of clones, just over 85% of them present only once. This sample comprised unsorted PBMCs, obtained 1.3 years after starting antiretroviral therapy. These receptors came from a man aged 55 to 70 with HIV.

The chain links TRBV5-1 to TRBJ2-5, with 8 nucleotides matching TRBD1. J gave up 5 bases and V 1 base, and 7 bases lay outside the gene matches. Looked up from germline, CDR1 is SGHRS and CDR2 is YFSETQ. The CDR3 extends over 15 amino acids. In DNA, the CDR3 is TGCGCCAGCAGCTTGTTCCGGGACAGGCCGGAGACCCAGTACTTC. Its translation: CASSLFRDRPETQYF.

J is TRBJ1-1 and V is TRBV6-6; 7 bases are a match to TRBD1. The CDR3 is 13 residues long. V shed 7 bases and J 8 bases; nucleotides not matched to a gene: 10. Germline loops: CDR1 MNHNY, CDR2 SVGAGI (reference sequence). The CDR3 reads CASMGTAGLEAFF. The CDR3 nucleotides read TGTGCCAGCATGGGGACAGCGGGTCTGGAAGCTTTCTTT.

Here the CDR3 reads CASSSSGSYNEQFF. The CDR3 coding sequence is TGCGCCAGCAGCTCTAGCGGGAGCTACAATGAGCAGTTCTTC. The rearrangement links TRBV5-1 to TRBJ2-1, with 10 bases matching TRBD2. The CDR3 length is 14 residues. The V and J ends lost 3 bases and 3 bases, in that order; junction bases with no gene match: 0. Germline V gene lookup returns CDR1 SGHRS and CDR2 YFSETQ.

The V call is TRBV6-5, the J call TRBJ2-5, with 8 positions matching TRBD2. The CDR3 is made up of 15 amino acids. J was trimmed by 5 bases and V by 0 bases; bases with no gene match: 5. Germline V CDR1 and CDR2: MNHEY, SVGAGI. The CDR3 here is CASSYSGTSRETQYF. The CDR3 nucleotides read TGTGCCAGCAGTTACTCCGGGACTAGTCGGGAGACCCAGTACTTC.

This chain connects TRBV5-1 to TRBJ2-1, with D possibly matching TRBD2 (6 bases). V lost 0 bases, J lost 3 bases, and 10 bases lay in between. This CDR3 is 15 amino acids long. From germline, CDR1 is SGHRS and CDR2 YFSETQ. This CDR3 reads CASSLAGGDYNEQFF. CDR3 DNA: TGCGCCAGCAGCTTGGCCGGGGGAGACTACAATGAGCAGTTCTTC.